These T cell receptor beta chains were read from a single sample in a study of shared T cell receptors in the human thymus. Some clones are missing from TCRdb's copy, which holds only in-frame ones; the method was immunoSEQ multiplex PCR. The sample consists of 650,000 to 950,000 clones, roughly 88% of them appearing once. The same sample was also studied in work on human thymus T cells.

Sequenced sample: thymocytes. These receptor sequences come from a girl in the first two years of life with a congenital heart defect. The CDR3 runs from the conserved cysteine through the conserved F or W. A D gene is named only where the DNA matches it firmly. A clone size is listed for some rows: how often the clone was seen (once, few, many), or a class if it is expanded.

d_gene	v_gene	j_gene	abundance	CDR3aa	CDR3nt
TRBD1	TRBV10-3	TRBJ1-2	NA	CAISQGARGYGYTF	TGTGCCATCAGCCAGGGGGCGCGGGGCTATGGCTACACCTTC
NA	TRBV7-2	TRBJ2-7	NA	CASSFWGGAILSSYEQYF	TGTGCCAGCAGCTTTTGGGGGGGGGCGATTCTGTCGAGCTACGAGCAGTACTTC
NA	TRBV19	TRBJ1-1	NA	CASSIGRGSSEAFF	TGTGCCAGTAGTATAGGAAGAGGGTCCAGTGAAGCTTTCTTT
TRBD1	TRBV6-6	TRBJ1-2	NA	CASSRPGQGFGYTF	TGTGCCAGCAGTCGTCCGGGACAGGGCTTTGGCTACACCTTC
TRBD1	TRBV7-8	TRBJ1-1	NA	CASSFEGQGAFF	TGTGCCAGCAGCTTCGAGGGACAGGGGGCTTTCTTT
NA	TRBV5-8	TRBJ2-2	few	CASTGILDTGELFF	TGTGCCAGCACAGGGATCCTTGACACCGGGGAGCTGTTTTTT
TRBD2	TRBV28	TRBJ2-7	NA	CASSHRIPHHLAGHYDEQYF	TGTGCCAGCAGTCATCGGATTCCACACCATCTAGCGGGGCATTACGACGAGCAGTACTTC
NA	TRBV27	TRBJ2-2	NA	CASSLRGIGTGELFF	TGTGCCAGCAGTTTAAGAGGTATAGGCACCGGGGAGCTGTTTTTT
TRBD2	TRBV10-1	TRBJ2-1	NA	CASSEVGLAAYNEQFF	TGCGCCAGCAGTGAGGTCGGACTAGCTGCCTACAATGAGCAGTTCTTC
TRBD2	TRBV5-4	TRBJ2-3	NA	CASSPTGGLTDTQYF	TGTGCCAGCAGCCCAACGGGGGGGCTCACAGATACGCAGTATTTT
NA	TRBV14	TRBJ1-2	NA	CASSQDRRGSGYTF	TGTGCCAGCAGCCAGGACCGCAGGGGTAGTGGCTACACCTTC
NA	TRBV5-1	TRBJ2-5	NA	CASSLGASGVQETQYF	TGCGCCAGCAGCTTGGGGGCCTCGGGGGTGCAAGAGACCCAGTACTTC